This T cell receptor (beta chain) is from a study of blood T cells in healthy people across ages. Findings of the study overall: Naive CD4+ cells and diversity were both higher in long-lived donors than in aged donors.

Comment on this clonotype: The antigen is unknown.

CDR1 and CDR2 (germline): DFQATT, SNEGSKA (reference sequence). V dropped 3 bases and J dropped 8 bases, with 16 bases sitting between them. CDR3 length: 13 amino acids. Per-sample PBMC isolation yielded at least 6 million cells. For the second PCR, which ran for about 6 to 11 cycles, a sample-barcoded 5' primer and a J-beta primer mix were used. With 12 random nucleotides, a template-switch adaptor tagged each individual cDNA molecule. Samples each returned at least 3 million CDR3-containing paired-end reads. TCRdb re-derived calls from the 5' RACE reads in MiXCR, one entry per CDR3 protein. The sample has roughly 2 million distinct CDR3 sequences, just under 50% seen once.

The specimen was blood. The clonotype was recovered from a woman aged 40 to 50 in good health. The chain is built from TRBV20-1 and TRBJ1-2; the D gene is possibly TRBD1 (6 bases). CDR3 bases: TGCAGTGCTAGTTGGGGGCAAGCAGGCGGCTACACCTTC. Amino acid sequence: CSASWGQAGGYTF.